One sample yielded the 32 T cell receptor beta chains listed below, sequenced in a study of cytomegalovirus exposure and HLA in healthy donors (dated 2017 in TCRdb). Library preparation was by the immunoSEQ multiplex PCR assay. The multiplex PCR relied on a mix of 60 forward primers for TCR Vbeta segments and 13 reverse primers for TCR Jbeta segments. TCRdb holds this immuneACCESS table with in-frame rearrangements only. Some clones are missing; in checked studies, unresolved V genes explain under half, and the rest has no known cause. The sample data list tens of thousands of clones, and roughly 80% of these were observed just once. Together, the top ten hold approximately 2.3% of the sample. Input material: PBMCs. These receptors were collected from a man aged 40-55 years in good health and CMV-seronegative.

The chain employs TRBV27 and TRBJ2-1; D call uncertain. Trimming stripped 5 bases from V and 0 bases from J, with 11 bases between. CDR1 MNHEY and CDR2 SMNVEV come from the germline V gene (reference sequence). The CDR3 has 15 amino acids. CDR3 sequence (DNA): TGTGCCAGCAGTCCCCGTTGGAGCTCCTACAATGAGCAGTTCTTC. Translated: CASSPRWSSYNEQFF.

About this clone: One end of the junction fails to match germline, which may point to a read error. The rearrangement links TRBV7-7 to TRBJ2-5; 8 nucleotides line up with TRBD1. This CDR3 spans 14 amino acids. Germline CDR1 SSHAT, CDR2 FNYEAQ (reference sequence). The CDR3 DNA is TGTGCTAGCAGCACCGGGACAGGCCAAGAGACCCAGTACTTC. Translated, it gives CASSTGTGQETQYF.

This chain joins TRBV18 and TRBJ1-5; D perhaps matches TRBD1 (6 bases). V was shortened by 8 bases and J by 4 bases, with 18 bases between the two germline ends. Germline V gives CDR1 KGHSH, CDR2 LQKENI. CDR3 length: 15 amino acids. CDR3 region: CASTDRTAGNQPQHF. CDR3 DNA: TGTGCCAGCACGGACCGGACAGCAGGTAATCAGCCCCAGCATTTT.

The chain joins TRBV9 to TRBJ1-5, with TRBD1 identical over 9 bases. V was pared by 0 bases and J by 0 bases, with 1 base of the junction left unmatched. Germline values: CDR1 SGDLS, CDR2 YYNGEE. This CDR3 is 16 amino acids long. CDR3 DNA sequence: TGTGCCAGCAGCGTAGGGACAGGGGATAGCAATCAGCCCCAGCATTTT. Translation: CASSVGTGDSNQPQHF.

This chain joins TRBV10-2 and TRBJ2-2; unclear D gene. The CDR3 totals 15 residues. V was shortened by 4 bases and J by 0 bases, with 9 bases between the two germline ends. CDR1 is WSHSY, CDR2 SAAADI, per germline. CDR3: CASSAESANTGELFF. As DNA, the CDR3 is TGCGCCAGCAGTGCCGAGAGTGCGAACACCGGGGAGCTGTTTTTT.

Only a few counts were recorded for this clone. The V gene is TRBV6-5, the J gene TRBJ1-1, with a weak D call TRBD1 (5 bases). This CDR3 has 11 residues. The germline V gene has CDR1 MNHEY and CDR2 SVGAGI. Trimming left V 6 bases short and J 7 bases short, with 9 bases between. CDR3 DNA sequence: TGTGCCAGCAGAAACAGGTTTGAAGCTTTCTTT. Its protein is CASRNRFEAFF.

V is TRBV5-1 and J is TRBJ1-1; a possible D gene is TRBD1 (5 bases). In germline, CDR1 is SGHRS, CDR2 YFSETQ. Trimming shortened V by 6 bases and J by 5 bases, and 20 bases separated the two germline ends. The CDR3 is made up of 15 amino acids. DNA of the CDR3: TGCGCCAGCACCGGGACGGGACTGAGGCGGACTGAAGCTTTCTTT. Its protein product is CASTGTGLRRTEAFF.

The table lists this clone with a few counts. The genes are TRBV19 and TRBJ1-3, with a possible D match to TRBD1 (5 bases). Trimming removed 5 bases at V and 0 bases at J, with 14 bases between. The germline V gene has CDR1 LNHDA and CDR2 SQIVND (reference sequence). The CDR3 consists of 16 residues. The CDR3: CASSSSTGLSGNTIYF. CDR3 nucleotide sequence: TGTGCCAGTAGTTCTTCAACAGGCCTCTCTGGAAACACCATATATTTT.

The V gene is TRBV5-8, the J gene TRBJ2-2; unclear D gene. Germline loops: CDR1 SGHTS, CDR2 YDEGEE. The CDR3 consists of 12 residues. The V end lost 1 base, the J end lost 6 bases, and 4 bases lay between the germline ends. CDR3 residues: CASSLWPGELFF. CDR3 bases: TGTGCCAGCAGCTTGTGGCCCGGGGAGCTGTTTTTT.

This clone occurred a few times. The chain couples TRBV14 to TRBJ1-1, with TRBD1 identical over 7 bases. The CDR3 has 13 residues. The J segment lost 5 bases and the V segment lost 4 bases, leaving 4 bases of the junction unmatched. The germline gives CDR1 SGHDN, CDR2 FVKESK. CDR3 region: CASSPGGRTEAFF. CDR3 sequence (DNA): TGTGCCAGCAGCCCAGGGGGTCGGACTGAAGCTTTCTTT.

CDR3: CASSLVGLNTEAFF. In nucleotides, the CDR3 is TGTGCCAGCAGCTTGGTGGGCCTGAACACTGAAGCTTTCTTT. V gene TRBV7-9 combines with J gene TRBJ1-1, with no clear D. Germline V CDR1 and CDR2: SEHNR, FQNEAQ (reference sequence). The CDR3 has 14 amino acids. Trimming removed 3 bases from V and 0 bases from J, with 8 bases in between.

This clone was counted once. V gene TRBV5-1 combines with J gene TRBJ2-1; a possible D gene is TRBD2 (5 bases). This CDR3 region has 15 residues. With 0 bases removed from V and 0 bases from J, the gap between germline ends came to 7 bases. Germline CDR1 reads SGHRS; CDR2 reads YFSETQ. For the CDR3, the DNA is TGCGCCAGCAGCTTGGAGGGAGTCTCCTACAATGAGCAGTTCTTC. Protein: CASSLEGVSYNEQFF.

CDR3 protein: CASSYTQGSWNSPLHF. The CDR3 bases are TGTGCCAGCAGTTACACACAGGGTTCCTGGAATTCACCCCTCCACTTT. The J gene is TRBJ1-6, the V gene TRBV6-5; a possible D gene is TRBD1 (6 bases). CDR1 MNHEY and CDR2 SVGAGI come from the germline V gene. The CDR3 totals 16 residues. Deletions cut 2 bases from V and 7 bases from J, with 15 bases between.

The rearrangement uses TRBV9 and TRBJ2-1, with TRBD2 matching over 7 bases. Germline CDR1 reads SGDLS; CDR2 reads YYNGEE. This CDR3 region has 16 residues. V was clipped by 0 bases and J by 5 bases; unmatched bases: 8. This chain's CDR3 is CASSVDPRGRNNEQFF. In DNA form, the CDR3 reads TGTGCCAGCAGCGTAGATCCGCGGGGGAGAAACAATGAGCAGTTCTTC.

V gene TRBV19 combines with J gene TRBJ2-1, with 12 bases fitting TRBD1. The ends lost 3 bases at V and 7 bases at J; junction bases unmatched: 10. This CDR3 contains 17 residues. Germline assignment: CDR1 LNHDA and CDR2 SQIVND (reference sequence). The CDR3 loop reads CASSMAPGQGARNEQFF. The CDR3 nucleotides are TGTGCCAGTAGTATGGCGCCGGGACAGGGGGCGCGTAATGAGCAGTTCTTC.

V is TRBV15 and J is TRBJ2-1, with a weak D call TRBD2 (5 bases). CDR1 and CDR2 from the germline V gene are LNHNV and YYDKDF (reference sequence). The ends were cut back, 0 bases at V and 10 bases at J, with 16 bases in the middle. The length of the CDR3 is 15 residues. CDR3 sequence: CATSRDTGPSGEQFF. As DNA, the CDR3 is TGTGCCACCAGCAGAGATACCGGGCCCTCGGGAGAGCAGTTCTTC.

This chain connects TRBV5-1 to TRBJ1-2, with 9 bases matching TRBD1. Germline CDR1 reads SGHRS; CDR2 reads YFSETQ. J lost 5 bases, V lost 4 bases, and 9 bases had no gene match. The CDR3 consists of 15 residues. The CDR3 nucleotides read TGCGCCAGCAGCCCGGGACAGGGTAATGGGTATGGCTACACCTTC. Translating gives CASSPGQGNGYGYTF.

The chain uses TRBV5-4 and TRBJ2-5; TRBD1 matches 9 bases. The CDR3 is made up of 14 amino acids. CDR1 SGHNT and CDR2 YYREEE come from the germline V gene (reference sequence). J lost 2 bases, V lost 4 bases, and 3 bases had no gene match. CDR3 DNA sequence: TGTGCCAGCAGCCGCGGACAGGGGCAAGAGACCCAGTACTTC. As protein: CASSRGQGQETQYF.

The genes are TRBV5-1 and TRBJ1-6, with TRBD1 as a possible D gene (5 bases). Per germline, CDR1 SGHRS and CDR2 YFSETQ. V was pared by 6 bases and J by 5 bases, with 15 bases between. There are 15 residues in the CDR3. CDR3 nucleotide sequence: TGCGCCAGCAATACTGGTCCAGGGCATAATTCACCCCTCCACTTT. Protein: CASNTGPGHNSPLHF.

The genes are TRBV6-1 and TRBJ1-2; no firm D call. The CDR3 spans 10 residues. Looked up from germline, CDR1 is MNHNS and CDR2 is SASEGT. Trimming removed 3 bases from V and 9 bases from J, with 5 bases in between. This chain's CDR3 is CASSDRSYTF. DNA for the CDR3: TGTGCCAGCAGTGACAGGAGCTACACCTTC.

This rearrangement joins TRBV9 to TRBJ2-1; 16 bases align to TRBD2. Losses at the gene ends were 0 bases for V and 3 bases for J; bases not matched to a gene: 15. Germline V CDR1 and CDR2: SGDLS, YYNGEE. CDR3 length: 22 amino acids. In DNA form, the CDR3 reads TGTGCCAGCAGCGTAGAACCGTGGGGGGGACTAGCGGGAGGGCCATTCTACAATGAGCAGTTCTTC. Translated, it gives CASSVEPWGGLAGGPFYNEQFF. Supplemented by reference TRBV9 and TRBJ2-1, the full variable domain reads DSGVTQTPKHLITATGQRVTLRCSPRSGDLSVYWYQQSLDQGLQFLIQYYNGEERAKGNILERFSAQQFPDLHSELNLSSLELGDSALYFCASSVEPWGGLAGGPFYNEQFFGPGTRLTVL.

The V gene is TRBV4-1, the J gene TRBJ2-6; possible D gene TRBD1, 6 bases. This CDR3 has 17 residues. V lost 2 bases, J lost 2 bases, and 13 bases lay in between. Germline loops: CDR1 MGHRA, CDR2 YSYEKL. The chain's CDR3 is CASSQTSGVAGANVLTF. As DNA, the CDR3 is TGCGCCAGCAGCCAAACTTCAGGGGTGGCTGGGGCCAACGTCCTGACTTTC.

V usage is TRBV6-5 and J usage is TRBJ1-1; D remains ambiguous. V was cut by 8 bases and J by 1 base, with 11 bases left in between. The CDR3 totals 13 residues. Germline values: CDR1 MNHEY, CDR2 SVGAGI. CDR3 in amino acids: CASGVPGNTEAFF. Here the CDR3 DNA reads TGTGCCAGCGGCGTCCCGGGGAACACTGAAGCTTTCTTT.

The chain joins TRBV6-5 to TRBJ1-1; D not certain. Germline CDR1 reads MNHEY; CDR2 reads SVGAGI. The CDR3 totals 13 residues. The V end was cut by 7 bases, the J end by 1 base, with 10 bases between. CDR3 bases: TGTGCCAGCACCTCCCTATCGAACACTGAAGCTTTCTTT. Its protein product is CASTSLSNTEAFF.

This chain links TRBV6-6 with TRBJ1-2; the match to TRBD1 covers 7 bases. Germline CDR1 MNHNY, CDR2 SVGAGI (reference sequence). The CDR3 length is 15 residues. V lost 10 bases to trimming and J lost 9 bases; unmatched junction nucleotides: 20. This CDR3 reads CATVQTGISVGRYTF. The CDR3 region has the DNA TGTGCCACCGTACAGACAGGGATCAGCGTTGGTCGCTACACCTTC.

CDR3 in amino acids: CASSHGTGRNYGYTF. In DNA, the CDR3 is TGTGCCAGCAGCCACGGGACAGGCCGTAACTATGGCTACACCTTC. The genes are TRBV14 and TRBJ1-2, with 8 bases lining up with TRBD1. Germline V gene sequence: CDR1 SGHDN, CDR2 FVKESK. This CDR3 is built from 15 residues. J gave up 1 base and V 3 bases, and 4 bases lay outside the gene matches.

The chain recombines TRBV18 with TRBJ1-3; tentative D call: TRBD1 (6 bases). V was shortened by 3 bases and J by 4 bases, with 16 bases between the two germline ends. The CDR3 is 16 residues long. CDR1 KGHSH and CDR2 LQKENI come from the germline V gene. CDR3 residues: CASSPSGTPRGNTIYF. DNA for the CDR3: TGTGCCAGCTCACCGTCCGGGACACCCCGGGGAAACACCATATATTTT.

The V and J genes are TRBV5-1 and TRBJ2-7; TRBD2 is a possible D gene (6 bases). CDR1 and CDR2 (germline): SGHRS, YFSETQ. The CDR3 extends over 16 amino acids. The V gene lost 4 bases and the J gene lost 0 bases, with 17 bases spanning the gap. CDR3 protein: CASSLVLGGVSYEQYF. For the CDR3, the DNA is TGCGCCAGCAGCCTTGTTCTGGGCGGGGTCTCCTACGAGCAGTACTTC.

V and J are TRBV9 and TRBJ2-7, with 7 bases lining up with TRBD2. Trimming cost V 0 bases and J 6 bases; bases outside gene matches: 0. Germline V CDR1 and CDR2: SGDLS, YYNGEE. The CDR3 is 12 amino acids. CDR3 sequence reads: CASSVGGGEQYF. The CDR3 DNA is TGTGCCAGCAGCGTAGGCGGGGGCGAGCAGTACTTC.

This clone was seen more than once but under ten times. The chain couples TRBV4-1 to TRBJ1-4; TRBD1 aligns across 7 bases. V was pared by 0 bases and J by 7 bases, with 2 bases of the junction left unmatched. Germline V gives CDR1 MGHRA, CDR2 YSYEKL. This CDR3 comprises 14 residues. CDR3 DNA: TGCGCCAGCAGCCAAGACTCAGGGGGTGAAAAACTGTTTTTT. This gives the protein CASSQDSGGEKLFF.

The chain joins TRBV9 to TRBJ1-2, with no clear D. The CDR3 consists of 15 residues. V was pared by 3 bases and J by 5 bases, with 17 bases between. CDR1 and CDR2 from the germline V gene are SGDLS and YYNGEE. CDR3 nucleotide sequence: TGTGCCAGCAGCGCCCCCCTAGGCTCAACGTATGGCTACACCTTC. Translation: CASSAPLGSTYGYTF.

The sample holds a few counts of this clone. The rearrangement uses TRBV30 and TRBJ2-7; 8 bases map to TRBD1. The CDR3 spans 15 residues. Germline values: CDR1 GTSNPN, CDR2 SVGIG (reference sequence). The V gene end was trimmed by 3 bases and the J gene end by 4 bases; junction bases not matched to a gene: 11. In DNA form, the CDR3 reads TGTGCCTGGAGCGAGACACAGGGGGTTGGGTACGAGCAGTACTTC. Translated, it gives CAWSETQGVGYEQYF.